The rows below give T cell receptor beta chains drawn from one sample of a study of T cell responses to AZD1222 COVID-19 vaccine. Only in-frame clones appear in the TCRdb table, and some are missing; sequencing was by immunoSEQ multiplex PCR. The sample comprises 80,000 or so clones, under 95% of which are singletons, and more than 4.5% rests with the top ten. The material was peripheral blood, obtained 28 days after the second AZD1222 dose. The receptors were gathered from an adult who received the AZD1222 COVID-19 vaccine. Each CDR3 is given with its conserved first and last residue. A D gene is named only where the DNA matches it firmly. Size is omitted from some rows. Given values are once, few, many or a class for expanded clones.

d_call | j_call | v_call | clone_size | cdr3_aa | cdr3_nt
NA | TRBJ1-3 | TRBV6-1 | NA | CASSDLGSSGNTIYF | TGTGCCAGCAGTGATTTAGGGAGCTCTGGAAACACCATATATTTT
NA | TRBJ1-1 | TRBV7-3 | once | CASSPRGGLEAFF | TGTGCCAGCAGCCCCCGGGGAGGGCTTGAAGCTTTCTTT
NA | TRBJ2-3 | TRBV15 | NA | CATSRDEGKGTDTQYF | TGTGCCACCAGCAGAGATGAGGGGAAGGGCACAGATACGCAGTATTTT
NA | TRBJ2-3 | TRBV5-1 | NA | CASSFGWAKNNTQYF | TGCGCCAGCAGCTTTGGCTGGGCCAAAAATAATACGCAGTATTTT
TRBD1 | TRBJ2-5 | TRBV29-1 | few | CSVEETGVETQYF | TGCAGCGTTGAAGAAACAGGGGTGGAGACCCAGTACTTC
NA | TRBJ2-1 | TRBV19 | NA | CASSRTWVFPNEQFF | TGTGCCAGTAGCAGGACTTGGGTATTTCCCAATGAGCAGTTCTTC
NA | TRBJ1-1 | TRBV28 | NA | CASSASITEAFF | TGTGCCAGCAGCGCCTCCATAACTGAAGCTTTCTTT
NA | TRBJ2-7 | TRBV5-1 | NA | CASSPPGQFIKQYF | TGCGCCAGCAGCCCCCCGGGACAATTTATTAAGCAGTACTTC
TRBD1 | TRBJ2-4 | TRBV10-3 | NA | CATRPTGTIQYF | TGTGCCACCCGGCCGACAGGGACCATTCAGTACTTC
NA | TRBJ1-5 | TRBV5-4 | NA | CASSAAGPRQPQHF | TGTGCCAGCAGCGCGGCTGGCCCTCGCCAGCCCCAGCATTTT
NA | TRBJ2-7 | TRBV18 | few | CASSPGQSLVYEQYF | TGTGCCAGCTCACCGGGGCAGAGCCTGGTCTACGAGCAGTACTTC
TRBD1 | TRBJ1-5 | TRBV7-8 | NA | CASSFMGQGNQPQHF | TGTGCCAGCAGCTTCATGGGACAGGGAAATCAGCCCCAGCATTTT
NA | TRBJ2-1 | TRBV11-2 | NA | CASNNRVGSYNEQFF | TGTGCCAGCAACAACAGGGTAGGGTCCTACAATGAGCAGTTCTTC
TRBD1 | TRBJ1-5 | TRBV6-6 | NA | CASSMTGGGNQPQHF | TGTGCCAGCAGTATGACAGGGGGCGGCAATCAGCCCCAGCATTTT
NA | TRBJ2-1 | TRBV14 | NA | CASSPRLDNEQFF | TGTGCCAGCAGCCCACGTCTGGACAATGAGCAGTTCTTC
TRBD1 | TRBJ2-7 | TRBV7-2 | few | CASSTWDRGYEQYF | TGTGCCAGCAGCACTTGGGACAGGGGATACGAGCAGTACTTC
NA | TRBJ1-1 | TRBV7-6 | NA | CASSTQMNTEAFF | TGTGCCAGCAGCACCCAGATGAACACTGAAGCTTTCTTT
NA | TRBJ1-1 | TRBV11-2 | NA | CASSSFQGMGTEAFF | TGTGCCAGCAGCTCTTTCCAGGGGATGGGCACTGAAGCTTTCTTT
NA | TRBJ2-3 | TRBV20-1 | NA | CSAGPKDTQYF | TGCAGTGCTGGGCCGAAGGACACGCAGTATTTT
TRBD1 | TRBJ1-3 | TRBV25-1 | NA | CASSETSAGGPGNTIYF | TGTGCCAGCAGTGAAACATCCGCAGGGGGCCCTGGAAACACCATATATTTT
NA | TRBJ2-1 | TRBV5-4 | NA | CASSPGNEQFF | TGTGCCAGCAGCCCGGGGAATGAGCAGTTCTTC
NA | TRBJ1-1 | TRBV19 | NA | CASSIQGIYTEAFF | TGTGCCAGTAGTATTCAGGGTATATACACTGAAGCTTTCTTT
TRBD2 | TRBJ2-2 | TRBV9 | once | CASSLTSGSSPGELFF | TGTGCCAGCAGCCTCACTAGCGGGAGCTCCCCCGGGGAGCTGTTTTTT
NA | TRBJ1-1 | TRBV7-2 | NA | CASSFRQGLNTEAFF | TGTGCCAGCAGCTTTCGCCAGGGTTTAAACACTGAAGCTTTCTTT
TRBD2 | TRBJ2-3 | TRBV24-1 | NA | CATSESIAGANPDTQYF | TGTGCCACCAGTGAGTCTATAGCGGGAGCTAACCCAGATACGCAGTATTTT
NA | TRBJ1-5 | TRBV28 | NA | CASSFPRENPLAQPQHF | TGTGCCAGCAGTTTCCCCAGGGAAAACCCCTTAGCTCAGCCCCAGCATTTT